Below are 7 T cell receptor beta chains sequenced from a single sample in a study of T cells in narcolepsy. Clones were sequenced by immunoSEQ multiplex PCR, and TCRdb holds only the in-frame ones, with some missing. The table records around 31,000 clones, roughly 80% of them present only once. The sample taken for sequencing was CD45RA- memory CD4+ T cells from PBMCs. The receptors here all came from a human donor with narcolepsy.

The chain joins TRBV7-9 to TRBJ2-3; 10 bases agree with TRBD2. The CDR3 consists of 15 residues. Germline CDR1 and CDR2: SEHNR and FQNEAQ (reference sequence). V shed 5 bases, J shed 3 bases, and the junction held 5 bases outside the gene matches. CDR3 coding DNA: TGTGCCAGCAGCCCGACTAGCGGGCCAACAGATACGCAGTATTTT. This codes for CASSPTSGPTDTQYF.

This clone was recorded once. The gene calls are TRBV7-3 and TRBJ1-2; a weak D match, TRBD1 (6 bases). V shed 2 bases and J shed 6 bases, with 22 bases lying between them. The CDR3 runs 17 residues. Per germline, CDR1 SGHTA and CDR2 FQGTGA. Here the CDR3 DNA reads TGTGCCAGCAGCTTAGGGGGCTCGAGCAGGGCCTTAGATGGCTACACCTTC. Translation: CASSLGGSSRALDGYTF.

This sequence joins TRBV11-1 and TRBJ1-1; 8 nucleotides line up with TRBD1. The CDR3 is made up of 14 amino acids. Germline V lookup: CDR1 SGHAT, CDR2 FQDESV (reference sequence). With V trimmed by 5 bases and J by 1 base, 3 bases remained unmatched. The CDR3 nucleotides read TGTGCCAGCAGCCGACAGGGGTGGAACACTGAAGCTTTCTTT. Encoded protein: CASSRQGWNTEAFF.

The genes are TRBV7-9 and TRBJ2-5; possibly TRBD1 for D (6 bases). Trimming took off 5 bases at V and 5 bases at J, with 12 bases between the two ends. This CDR3 region has 13 residues. Germline V gives CDR1 SEHNR, CDR2 FQNEAQ (reference sequence). The CDR3: CASSAQGYETQYF. In DNA, the CDR3 is TGTGCCAGCAGCGCCCAGGGGTACGAGACCCAGTACTTC. Full variable domain (rest looked up from reference TRBV7-9 and TRBJ2-5): DTGVSQNPRHKITKRGQNVTFRCDPISEHNRLYWYRQTLGQGPEFLTYFQNEAQLEKSRLLSDRFSAERPKGSFSTLEIQRTEQGDSAMYLCASSAQGYETQYFGPGTRLLVL.

The gene calls are TRBV5-4 and TRBJ2-7; D may be TRBD1 (6 bases). The CDR3 extends over 15 amino acids. Germline V gene data show CDR1 as SGHNT and CDR2 as YYREEE (reference sequence). V was shortened by 0 bases and J by 3 bases, with 13 bases between the two germline ends. DNA for the CDR3: TGTGCCAGCAGCTTGGGGACAGCCGGGATCTACGAGCAGTACTTC. Its translation: CASSLGTAGIYEQYF.

The chain combines TRBV9 with TRBJ1-1; the match to TRBD1 covers 7 bases. The trim removed 4 bases at V and 5 bases at J, leaving 8 bases unmatched. Germline CDR1 reads SGDLS; CDR2 reads YYNGEE. The CDR3 runs 14 residues. The CDR3 spells CASSPRQGGTEAFF. CDR3 sequence (DNA): TGTGCCAGCAGCCCACGTCAGGGGGGGACTGAAGCTTTCTTT.

The chain couples TRBV28 to TRBJ2-7; D is perhaps TRBD1 or TRBD2 (5 bases each). CDR1 and CDR2 from the germline V gene are MDHEN and SYDVKM. The CDR3 has 12 amino acids. The ends were cut back, 7 bases at V and 4 bases at J, with 11 bases in the middle. CDR3 residues: CASTGTIYEQYF. DNA for the CDR3: TGTGCCAGCACCGGGACGATTTACGAGCAGTACTTC. The full variable domain, completed using reference TRBV28 and TRBJ2-7, is DVKVTQSSRYLVKRTGEKVFLECVQDMDHENMFWYRQDPGLGLRLIYFSYDVKMKEKGDIPEGYSVSREKKERFSLILESASTNQTSMYLCASTGTIYEQYFGPGTRLTVT.